The rows below give T cell receptor beta chains drawn from one sample of a study of T-cell memory formation after mild COVID-19. TCRdb reprocessed the 5' RACE reads with MiXCR, giving one entry per CDR3 protein. The table has about 130,000 distinct CDR3 sequences, about a sixth seen once. The sample comprised PBMCs or a T cell subset sorted from them (not recorded which). The receptors stem from an adult woman who had mild COVID-19 (a few samples of this study predate the infection). Cell type and time point are not known. The conserved cysteine and the conserved F or W are not part of the CDR3 here.

J gene,V gene,CDR3 protein
TRBJ1-6,TRBV15,ATSEAVPPSPLH
TRBJ1-2,TRBV15,ATSRDRTVNYGYT
TRBJ2-3,TRBV5-1,ASSRDLEEGTQY
TRBJ2-3,TRBV7-2,ASSLSGGTDTQY
TRBJ1-5,TRBV12-3/TRBV12-4,ASSLVRVGQPQH
TRBJ2-1,TRBV3-1,ASSQLEWNEQF
TRBJ2-1,TRBV5-5,ASSGRGPPHEQF
TRBJ1-1,TRBV5-1,ASSLGGSTEENTEAF
TRBJ1-5,TRBV12-3/TRBV12-4,ASSQGPAQH
TRBJ1-5,TRBV12-3/TRBV12-4,ASTQIGQPQH
TRBJ2-3,TRBV2,ASRIGGHTDTQY
TRBJ2-7,TRBV5-1,ASSLRTGTAFYEQY
TRBJ2-1,TRBV4-1,ASSQAGTRSFYEQF
TRBJ1-4,TRBV4-3,ASSRDRLNEKLF
TRBJ1-5,TRBV19,ASSITGDNQPQH
TRBJ2-1,TRBV6-5,ASRPLAGGPGEQF
TRBJ2-7,TRBV27,ASSTLAVPSYEQY
TRBJ1-1,TRBV7-9,ASSSKGQGNTEAF
TRBJ2-7,TRBV4-2,ASSQELAGESYEQY
TRBJ1-2,TRBV9,ASSVALQGASGYT
TRBJ1-6,TRBV5-1,ASSGQGSSYNSPLH
TRBJ2-7,TRBV5-1,ASSFALGNYEQY
TRBJ1-6,TRBV30,AWSAPRTEYNSPLH
TRBJ1-2,TRBV12-3/TRBV12-4,ASSDDGNYGYT
TRBJ2-5,TRBV7-2,ASSPARTSKETQY
TRBJ1-2,TRBV5-1,ASGPQGNYGYT
TRBJ1-5,TRBV29-1,SVKTGGNGQPQH
TRBJ2-5,TRBV18,ASSPPFVGGDETQY
TRBJ2-7,TRBV30,AWRRGSNYEQY
TRBJ1-2,TRBV12-3/TRBV12-4,ASSLGQGAYGYT
TRBJ2-1,TRBV12-3/TRBV12-4,ASSGGTYRGNEQF
TRBJ2-7,TRBV4-2,ASSRAGVGEQY
TRBJ1-3,TRBV6-2/TRBV6-3,ASSDENRRPGNTIY
TRBJ1-1,TRBV5-3,ARSLGQGATKTEAF
TRBJ2-3,TRBV11-2,ASSLQVYGGDTQY
TRBJ1-1,TRBV5-6,ASSSTGGTEAF